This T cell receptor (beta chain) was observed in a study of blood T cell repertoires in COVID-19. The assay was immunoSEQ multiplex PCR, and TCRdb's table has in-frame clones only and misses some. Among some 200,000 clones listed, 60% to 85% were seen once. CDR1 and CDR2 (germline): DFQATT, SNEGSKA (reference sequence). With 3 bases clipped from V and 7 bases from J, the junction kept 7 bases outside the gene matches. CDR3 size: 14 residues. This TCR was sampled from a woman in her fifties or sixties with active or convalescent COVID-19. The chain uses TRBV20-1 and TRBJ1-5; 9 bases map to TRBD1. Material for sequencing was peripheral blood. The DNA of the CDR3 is TGCAGTGCTAGTCCCGGGACAGGGATGCAGCCCCAGCATTTT. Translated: CSASPGTGMQPQHF.